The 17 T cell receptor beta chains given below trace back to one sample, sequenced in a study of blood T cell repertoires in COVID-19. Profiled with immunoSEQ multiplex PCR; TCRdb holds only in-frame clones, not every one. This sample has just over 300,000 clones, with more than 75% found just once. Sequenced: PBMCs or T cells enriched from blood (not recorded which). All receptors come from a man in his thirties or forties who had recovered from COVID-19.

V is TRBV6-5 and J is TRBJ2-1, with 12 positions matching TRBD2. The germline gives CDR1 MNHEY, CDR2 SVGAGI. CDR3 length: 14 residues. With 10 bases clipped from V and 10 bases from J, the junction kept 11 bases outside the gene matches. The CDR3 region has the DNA TGTGCCACCCTAGCGGGGGGGCCATTCGACGAGCAGTTCTTC. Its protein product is CATLAGGPFDEQFF.

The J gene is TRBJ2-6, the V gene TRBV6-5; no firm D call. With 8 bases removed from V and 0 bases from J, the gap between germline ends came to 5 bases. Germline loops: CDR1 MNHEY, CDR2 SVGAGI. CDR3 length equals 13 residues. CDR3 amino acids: CASSGSGANVLTF. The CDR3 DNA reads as TGTGCCAGCTCGGGCTCTGGGGCCAACGTCCTGACTTTC.

In DNA, the CDR3 is TGTGCCAGCAGTATCCGGACAGGGGAGGGCTACACCTTC. Protein sequence: CASSIRTGEGYTF. J is TRBJ1-2 and V is TRBV27, with TRBD1 matching 9 bases. This CDR3 spans 13 amino acids. V was clipped by 5 bases and J by 8 bases; unmatched bases: 6. Germline V gene sequence: CDR1 MNHEY, CDR2 SMNVEV (reference sequence).

CDR3 region: CASSEATGSLQETQYF. Here the CDR3 DNA reads TGTGCCAGCAGTGAAGCAACAGGGTCCTTACAAGAGACCCAGTACTTC. The chain recombines TRBV2 with TRBJ2-5, with D possibly being TRBD1 (6 bases). Germline V gives CDR1 SNHLY, CDR2 FYNNEI. This CDR3 has 16 residues. V gave up 0 bases and J gave up 2 bases, with 13 bases separating them.

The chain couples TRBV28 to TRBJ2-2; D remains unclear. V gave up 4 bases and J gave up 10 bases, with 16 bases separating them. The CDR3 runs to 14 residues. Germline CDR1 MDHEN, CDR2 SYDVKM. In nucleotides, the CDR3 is TGTGCCAGCAGTTCCCCTGAGCTTTTGAAGGAGCTGTTTTTT. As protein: CASSSPELLKELFF.

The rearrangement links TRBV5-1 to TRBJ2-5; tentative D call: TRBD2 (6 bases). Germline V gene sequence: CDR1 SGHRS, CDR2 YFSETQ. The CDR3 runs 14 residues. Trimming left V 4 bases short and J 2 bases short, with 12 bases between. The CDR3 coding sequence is TGCGCCAGCAGCGACAATGCGGGACAAGAGACCCAGTACTTC. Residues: CASSDNAGQETQYF.

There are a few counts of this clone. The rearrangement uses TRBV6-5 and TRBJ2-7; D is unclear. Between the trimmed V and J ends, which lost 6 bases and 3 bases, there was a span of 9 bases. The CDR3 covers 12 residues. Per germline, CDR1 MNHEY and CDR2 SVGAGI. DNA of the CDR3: TGTGCCAGCAGGGAGCGAAACTACGAGCAGTACTTC. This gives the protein CASRERNYEQYF.

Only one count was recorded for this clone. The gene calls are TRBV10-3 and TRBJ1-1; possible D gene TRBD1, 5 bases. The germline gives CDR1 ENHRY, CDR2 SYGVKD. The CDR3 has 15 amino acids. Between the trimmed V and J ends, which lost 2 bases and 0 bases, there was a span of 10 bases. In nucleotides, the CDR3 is TGTGCCATCAGTGAGAGGGGTACGTTGAACACTGAAGCTTTCTTT. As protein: CAISERGTLNTEAFF.

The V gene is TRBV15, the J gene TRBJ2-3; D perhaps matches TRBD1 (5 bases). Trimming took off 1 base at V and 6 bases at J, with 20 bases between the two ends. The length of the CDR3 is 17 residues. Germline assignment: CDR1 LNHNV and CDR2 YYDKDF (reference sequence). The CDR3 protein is CATSRGLAAGSEDTQYF. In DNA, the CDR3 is TGTGCCACCAGCAGAGGGCTCGCGGCAGGGTCTGAGGATACGCAGTATTTT.

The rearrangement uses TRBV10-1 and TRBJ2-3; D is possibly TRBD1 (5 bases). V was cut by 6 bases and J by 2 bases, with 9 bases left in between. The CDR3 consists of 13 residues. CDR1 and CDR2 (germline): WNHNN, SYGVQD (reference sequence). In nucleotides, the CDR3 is TGCGCCAGCAGCCCAGGGCCCACAGATACGCAGTATTTT. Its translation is CASSPGPTDTQYF.

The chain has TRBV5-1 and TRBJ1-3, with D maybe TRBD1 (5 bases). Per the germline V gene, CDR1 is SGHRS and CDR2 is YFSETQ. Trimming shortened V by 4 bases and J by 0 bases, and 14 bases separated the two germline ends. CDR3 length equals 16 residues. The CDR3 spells CASSREGRSSGNTIYF. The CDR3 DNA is TGCGCCAGCAGCAGGGAGGGACGGAGCTCTGGAAACACCATATATTTT. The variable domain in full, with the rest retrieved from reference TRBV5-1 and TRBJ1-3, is KAGVTQTPRYLIKTRGQQVTLSCSPISGHRSVSWYQQTPGQGLQFLFEYFSETQRNKGNFPGRFSGRQFSNSRSEMNVSTLELGDSALYLCASSREGRSSGNTIYFGEGSWLTVV.

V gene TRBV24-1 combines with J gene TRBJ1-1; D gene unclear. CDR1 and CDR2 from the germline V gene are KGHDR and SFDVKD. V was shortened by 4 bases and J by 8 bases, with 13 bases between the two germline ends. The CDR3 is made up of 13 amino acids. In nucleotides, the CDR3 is TGTGCCACCAGTGACCCCCCGGGAGTAGAAGCTTTCTTT. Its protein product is CATSDPPGVEAFF.

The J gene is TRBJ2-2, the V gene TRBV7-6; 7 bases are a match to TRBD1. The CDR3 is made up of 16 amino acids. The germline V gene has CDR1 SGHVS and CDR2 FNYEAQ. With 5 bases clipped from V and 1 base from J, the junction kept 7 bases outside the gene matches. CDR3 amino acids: CASSRRTGENTGELFF. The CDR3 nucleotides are TGTGCCAGCAGCCGCCGGACAGGCGAGAACACCGGGGAGCTGTTTTTT.

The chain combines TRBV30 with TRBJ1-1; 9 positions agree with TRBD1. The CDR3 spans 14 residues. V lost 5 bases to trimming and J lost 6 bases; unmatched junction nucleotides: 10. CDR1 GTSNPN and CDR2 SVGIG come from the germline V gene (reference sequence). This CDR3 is CAWGRGQGIAEAFF. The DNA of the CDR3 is TGTGCCTGGGGCCGAGGACAGGGGATCGCTGAAGCTTTCTTT.

The CDR3 loop is CASRQGTSGVYEQYF. The DNA for the CDR3 is TGTGCCAGCAGACAGGGGACTAGCGGCGTCTACGAGCAGTACTTC. The genes are TRBV3-1 (or the pseudogene TRBV3-2) and TRBJ2-7; 11 bases are a match to TRBD2. V shed 6 bases and J 3 bases; nucleotides not matched to a gene: 7. The CDR3 is 15 residues long. Germline loops: CDR1 LGHDT, CDR2 YNNKEL (reference sequence).

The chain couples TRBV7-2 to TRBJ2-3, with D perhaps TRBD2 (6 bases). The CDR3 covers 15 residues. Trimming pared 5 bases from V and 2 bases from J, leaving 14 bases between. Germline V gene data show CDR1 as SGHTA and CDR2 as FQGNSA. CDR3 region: CASSAAGFATDTQYF. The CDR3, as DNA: TGTGCCAGCAGCGCAGCGGGTTTTGCCACAGATACGCAGTATTTT.

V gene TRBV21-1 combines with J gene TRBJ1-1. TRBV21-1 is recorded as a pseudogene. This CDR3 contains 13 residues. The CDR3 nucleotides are TGTGCCATCAGGGGGCGGGAGAACACTGAAGCTTTCTTT. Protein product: CAIRGRENTEAFF.